What follows are 26 T cell receptor beta chains derived from one specimen sequenced in a study of T cell changes during pregnancy in multiple sclerosis. Sequencing used immunoSEQ multiplex PCR; TCRdb keeps in-frame clones, though not all of them. The sample shows about 39,000 clones, approximately 90% of them seen only once. Sequences were derived from CD4+ T cells from peripheral blood mononuclear cells, sampled in the first trimester of pregnancy. Receptor source: a female donor in good health, enrolled as a control in a pregnancy study.

V gene TRBV6-1 combines with J gene TRBJ1-4; D remains unclear. This CDR3 contains 14 residues. V dropped 3 bases and J dropped 7 bases, with 12 bases sitting between them. Per the germline V gene, CDR1 is MNHNS and CDR2 is SASEGT. This chain's CDR3 is CASSDPRNGEKLFF. CDR3 nucleotide sequence: TGTGCCAGCAGTGATCCCAGGAATGGTGAAAAACTGTTTTTT.

This chain links TRBV2 with TRBJ2-3; weak D call: TRBD1 (6 bases). Germline values: CDR1 SNHLY, CDR2 FYNNEI. The CDR3 totals 14 residues. The V and J ends lost 10 bases and 7 bases respectively, with 21 bases between them. CDR3 bases: TGTGCCACCCGAGGGGGAACGGGACAAAATACGCAGTATTTT. It is translated as CATRGGTGQNTQYF.

The V and J genes are TRBV19 and TRBJ1-5; no clear D gene. V was shortened by 5 bases and J by 6 bases, with 14 bases between the two germline ends. The germline CDR1 and CDR2 sequences are LNHDA and SQIVND (reference sequence). The CDR3 covers 14 residues. In DNA form, the CDR3 reads TGTGCCAGTAGTTCTATTCCCCCCCCTCAGCCCCAGCATTTT. Amino acid sequence: CASSSIPPPQPQHF.

CDR3 in DNA: TGTGCCAGCAGTTCCGATTTGCAGGGAAGCAACACTGAAGCTTTCTTT. Protein: CASSSDLQGSNTEAFF. V gene TRBV27 combines with J gene TRBJ1-1, with a weak D call TRBD1 (5 bases). The germline V gene has CDR1 MNHEY and CDR2 SMNVEV (reference sequence). This CDR3 is 16 amino acids long. With 4 bases removed from V and 2 bases from J, the gap between germline ends came to 17 bases.

This clone was seen a handful of times. The chain joins TRBV6-6 to TRBJ1-6; D not certain. The CDR3 is 12 amino acids. Trimming stripped 4 bases from V and 7 bases from J, with 5 bases between. Germline V CDR1 and CDR2: MNHNY, SVGAGI (reference sequence). The CDR3 nucleotides read TGTGCCAGCAGTTCCCAGAATTCACCCCTCCACTTT. Its translation is CASSSQNSPLHF.

The genes are TRBV5-5 and TRBJ2-7; a weak D match, TRBD1 (5 bases). The germline V gene encodes CDR1 SGHKS and CDR2 YYEKEE (reference sequence). The CDR3 is 15 residues long. The germline V and J ends were trimmed by 1 base and 6 bases, with 17 bases remaining between them. DNA for the CDR3: TGTGCCAGCAGCTTGTCGTGGCAGGGATTATCCGAGCAGTACTTC. This codes for CASSLSWQGLSEQYF. The full variable domain, its missing parts supplied by reference TRBV5-5 and TRBJ2-7, is DAGVTQSPTHLIKTRGQQVTLRCSPISGHKSVSWYQQVLGQGPQFIFQYYEKEERGRGNFPDRFSARQFPNYSSELNVNALLLGDSALYLCASSLSWQGLSEQYFGPGTRLTVT.

The rearrangement links TRBV7-9 to TRBJ2-1, with a tentative D call TRBD1 (6 bases). CDR1 is SEHNR and CDR2 is FQNEAQ in the germline V gene (reference sequence). Trimming left V 5 bases short and J 10 bases short, with 15 bases between. The CDR3 sequence is 13 residues long. The CDR3 DNA is TGTGCCAGCAGCCTACAGGGTTCGGTAGAGCAGTTCTTC. Its translation is CASSLQGSVEQFF.

The V call is TRBV21-1, the J call TRBJ1-1; the table gives TRBD1 as D, unverified against the DNA. TRBV21-1 corresponds to a pseudogene. This CDR3 is 17 amino acids long. The CDR3 nucleotides read TGTGCCAGCAGCAATAGTTGCCGGGACAGCATGAACACTGAAGCTTTCTTT. The encoded protein is CASSNSCRDSMNTEAFF.

This clone was detected only a few times. V usage is TRBV6-5 and J usage is TRBJ1-2; D possibly corresponds to TRBD1 (6 bases). V lost 2 bases, J lost 4 bases, and 14 bases lay in between. Germline CDR1 MNHEY, CDR2 SVGAGI. The length of the CDR3 is 15 residues. The CDR3 here is CASSYDNTGTYGYTF. In nucleotides, the CDR3 is TGTGCCAGCAGTTACGATAATACAGGGACCTATGGCTACACCTTC.

The chain carries TRBV4-3 and TRBJ2-4; 8 bases map to TRBD2. The CDR3 length is 19 residues. The V gene end was trimmed by 1 base and the J gene end by 0 bases; junction bases not matched to a gene: 11. Germline-derived CDR1 and CDR2 are LGHNA and YSLEER. The CDR3 spells CASSQAGGGSDIAKNIQYF. The CDR3 nucleotides read TGCGCCAGCAGCCAAGCCGGGGGGGGCAGCGACATAGCCAAAAACATTCAGTACTTC.

The chain uses TRBV9 and TRBJ1-2; D remains ambiguous. The CDR3 length is 13 residues. Trimming left V 1 base short and J 4 bases short, with 8 bases between. Germline V gene data show CDR1 as SGDLS and CDR2 as YYNGEE. The CDR3: CASSVRETYGYTF. DNA of the CDR3: TGTGCCAGCAGCGTACGGGAGACCTATGGCTACACCTTC.

This clone was detected once. V is TRBV5-1 and J is TRBJ2-7; TRBD1 matches at 9 bases. The CDR3 loop spans 14 amino acids. Trimming at V came to 3 bases and at J to 7 bases, leaving 8 bases not matched to a gene. From germline, CDR1 is SGHRS and CDR2 YFSETQ. The CDR3 loop is CASSSGQGFDEQYF. The CDR3 DNA reads as TGCGCCAGCAGCTCGGGACAGGGTTTTGATGAGCAGTACTTC.

The chain carries TRBV6-1 and TRBJ1-2, with TRBD1 as a possible D gene (6 bases). Germline CDR1 reads MNHNS; CDR2 reads SASEGT. The length of the CDR3 is 12 residues. V dropped 10 bases and J dropped 5 bases, with 14 bases sitting between them. For the CDR3, the DNA is TGTGCCACCGTCACAGGGTCATATGGCTACACCTTC. The encoded protein is CATVTGSYGYTF.

V gene TRBV18 combines with J gene TRBJ2-3; 15 bases are shared with TRBD2. V was pared by 6 bases and J by 2 bases, with 9 bases of the junction left unmatched. This CDR3 contains 18 residues. Germline lookup yields CDR1 KGHSH and CDR2 LQKENI. Here the CDR3 DNA reads TGTGCCAGCTCCCGTGGGACTAGCGGGGGGCCGATCACAGATACGCAGTATTTT. It codes for CASSRGTSGGPITDTQYF.

The chain has TRBV6-1 and TRBJ2-4; D is possibly TRBD2 (5 bases). V was clipped by 2 bases and J by 6 bases, with 14 bases between them. Germline CDR1 is MNHNS and CDR2 is SASEGT. The CDR3 sequence is 15 residues long. CDR3 protein: CASSETPRGGNIQYF. In DNA, the CDR3 is TGTGCCAGCAGTGAAACCCCCCGAGGAGGAAACATTCAGTACTTC.

Only one count was recorded for this clone. The rearrangement joins TRBV9 to TRBJ1-2; D perhaps matches TRBD1 (6 bases). Germline V gene sequence: CDR1 SGDLS, CDR2 YYNGEE. CDR3 length: 16 amino acids. Deletions cut 5 bases from V and 4 bases from J, with 21 bases between. In DNA, the CDR3 is TGTGCCAGCAGTCGGTCCACCGCACAGGGAGTCTATGGCTACACCTTC. It specifies CASSRSTAQGVYGYTF. Full variable domain (remainder filled in from reference TRBV9 and TRBJ1-2): DSGVTQTPKHLITATGQRVTLRCSPRSGDLSVYWYQQSLDQGLQFLIQYYNGEERAKGNILERFSAQQFPDLHSELNLSSLELGDSALYFCASSRSTAQGVYGYTFGSGTRLTVV.

This clone has more than one count but fewer than ten. V and J are TRBV20-1 and TRBJ2-1, with D uncertain. The CDR3 is made up of 11 amino acids. Germline lookup yields CDR1 DFQATT and CDR2 SNEGSKA (reference sequence). The CDR3 DNA follows: TGCACTACCGCGGAACGCAATGAGCAGTTCTTC. It is translated as CTTAERNEQFF.

The chain is built from TRBV6-5 and TRBJ1-1; D remains ambiguous. The germline gives CDR1 MNHEY, CDR2 SVGAGI. Trimming cost V 6 bases and J 0 bases, with 8 bases left between them. This CDR3 comprises 13 residues. CDR3 region: CASSPQMNTEAFF. The CDR3, as DNA: TGTGCCAGCAGCCCACAGATGAACACTGAAGCTTTCTTT.

This chain links TRBV5-1 with TRBJ2-3, with 8 bases fitting TRBD1. Germline values: CDR1 SGHRS, CDR2 YFSETQ. V trimming: 4 bases; J trimming: 6 bases; junction bases outside the gene matches: 7. CDR3 length: 14 amino acids. Written as DNA, the CDR3 is TGCGCCAGCAGCGCACCTCAGGGGGCCGATACGCAGTATTTT. It is translated as CASSAPQGADTQYF.

This chain links TRBV9 with TRBJ1-5, with TRBD1 matching 7 bases. This CDR3 comprises 17 residues. Germline CDR1 and CDR2: SGDLS and YYNGEE. The V and J ends lost 3 bases and 5 bases, in that order; junction bases with no gene match: 14. CDR3 in DNA: TGTGCCAGCAGCGGGACAGGACGTGGGAGAGGGGATCAGCCCCAGCATTTT. It codes for CASSGTGRGRGDQPQHF.

The chain couples TRBV7-9 to TRBJ1-1; 7 nucleotides match TRBD1. CDR3 length equals 14 residues. CDR1 and CDR2 from the germline V gene are SEHNR and FQNEAQ (reference sequence). V shed 5 bases, J shed 4 bases, and the junction held 7 bases outside the gene matches. The CDR3 DNA reads TGTGCCAGCAGCACTCTTGCAGGGGGCACTGAAGCTTTCTTT. It encodes CASSTLAGGTEAFF.

The chain is built from TRBV7-2 and TRBJ2-5; TRBD2 matches 11 bases. The J segment lost 5 bases and the V segment lost 4 bases, leaving 9 bases of the junction unmatched. The CDR3 consists of 16 residues. Looked up from germline, CDR1 is SGHTA and CDR2 is FQGNSA. CDR3 loop: CASSSTSGAGGETQYF. CDR3 DNA: TGTGCCAGCAGCTCGACTAGCGGGGCAGGGGGGGAGACCCAGTACTTC.

The J gene is TRBJ2-1, the V gene TRBV2; D ambiguous. Germline V gene lookup returns CDR1 SNHLY and CDR2 FYNNEI. V was clipped by 4 bases and J by 0 bases, with 7 bases between them. This CDR3 is built from 14 residues. The CDR3 region is CASSVVSSYNEQFF. Written as DNA, the CDR3 is TGTGCCAGCAGTGTCGTCAGCTCCTACAATGAGCAGTTCTTC.

The chain couples TRBV10-3 to TRBJ2-2, with D possibly TRBD1 on 5 matching bases. Germline V gene data show CDR1 as ENHRY and CDR2 as SYGVKD. The CDR3 totals 15 residues. Trimming took off 7 bases at V and 6 bases at J, with 18 bases between the two ends. CDR3: CAINGRRVGSGELFF. The CDR3 DNA is TGTGCCATCAACGGTCGCAGGGTAGGATCCGGGGAGCTGTTTTTT.

The gene calls are TRBV4-1 and TRBJ1-5; a weak D match, TRBD1 (5 bases). CDR3 length: 16 amino acids. CDR1 and CDR2 (germline): MGHRA, YSYEKL. V was clipped by 3 bases and J by 3 bases, with 15 bases between them. CDR3 nucleotide sequence: TGCGCCAGCAGCCACGGTTGGTCGGGGGTCAATCAGCCCCAGCATTTT. Its protein product is CASSHGWSGVNQPQHF.

V gene TRBV18 combines with J gene TRBJ2-1, with 8 bases identical to TRBD1. The CDR3 length is 15 residues. J lost 7 bases, V lost 6 bases, and 11 bases had no gene match. Germline-derived CDR1 and CDR2 are KGHSH and LQKENI. The CDR3 region is CASSLSGQGGNEQFF. CDR3 nucleotides: TGTGCCAGCTCCCTTTCTGGACAGGGTGGGAATGAGCAGTTCTTC.